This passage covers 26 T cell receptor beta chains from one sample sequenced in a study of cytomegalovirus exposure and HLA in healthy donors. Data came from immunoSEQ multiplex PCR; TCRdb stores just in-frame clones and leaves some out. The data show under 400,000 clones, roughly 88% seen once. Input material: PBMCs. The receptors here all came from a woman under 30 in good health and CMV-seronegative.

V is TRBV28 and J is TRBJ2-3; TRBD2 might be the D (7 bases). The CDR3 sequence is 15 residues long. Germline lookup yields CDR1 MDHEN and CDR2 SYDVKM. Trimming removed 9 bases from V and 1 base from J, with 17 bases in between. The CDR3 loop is CASFSGGAGTDTQYF. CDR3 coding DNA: TGTGCCAGTTTTAGTGGGGGGGCGGGCACAGATACGCAGTATTTT.

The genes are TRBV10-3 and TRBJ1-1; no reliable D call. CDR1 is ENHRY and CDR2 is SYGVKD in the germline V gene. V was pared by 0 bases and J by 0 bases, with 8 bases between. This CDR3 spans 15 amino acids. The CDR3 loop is CAISESGSLNTEAFF. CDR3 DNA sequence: TGTGCCATCAGTGAGTCGGGCAGCCTGAACACTGAAGCTTTCTTT.

DNA for the CDR3: TGCGCCAGCAGCTTGGCGGGAGAAGACTACGAGCAGTACTTC. Protein product: CASSLAGEDYEQYF. The chain joins TRBV5-1 to TRBJ2-7; a weak D match, TRBD2 (6 bases). From germline, CDR1 is SGHRS and CDR2 YFSETQ. Trimming removed 0 bases at V and 3 bases at J, with 10 bases between. The CDR3 runs to 14 residues.

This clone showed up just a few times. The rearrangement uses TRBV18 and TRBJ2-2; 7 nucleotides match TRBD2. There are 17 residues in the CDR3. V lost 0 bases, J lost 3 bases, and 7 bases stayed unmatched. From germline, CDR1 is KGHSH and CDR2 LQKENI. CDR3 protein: CASSPPASGVHTGELFF. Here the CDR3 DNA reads TGTGCCAGCTCACCACCGGCTAGCGGAGTCCACACCGGGGAGCTGTTTTTT.

CDR3 bases: TGCGCCAGCAGTCGCCCGGGACAGGCTTACTATGGCTACACCTTC. Its protein is CASSRPGQAYYGYTF. The chain employs TRBV5-1 and TRBJ1-2; TRBD1 matches 8 bases. In germline, CDR1 is SGHRS, CDR2 YFSETQ. The CDR3 has 15 amino acids. Trimming at V came to 5 bases and at J to 3 bases, leaving 9 bases not matched to a gene.

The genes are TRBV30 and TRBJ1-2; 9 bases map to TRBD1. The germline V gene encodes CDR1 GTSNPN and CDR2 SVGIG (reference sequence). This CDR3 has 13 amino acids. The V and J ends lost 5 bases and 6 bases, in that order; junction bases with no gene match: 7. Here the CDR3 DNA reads TGTGCCTGGTCTACAGGGGGCTGGGATGGCTACACCTTC. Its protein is CAWSTGGWDGYTF.

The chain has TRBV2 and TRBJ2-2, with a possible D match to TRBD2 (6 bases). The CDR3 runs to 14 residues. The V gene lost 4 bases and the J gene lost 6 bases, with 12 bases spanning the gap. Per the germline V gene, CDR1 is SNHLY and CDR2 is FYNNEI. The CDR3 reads CASSGDWGAGELFF. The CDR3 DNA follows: TGTGCCAGCAGTGGGGACTGGGGGGCCGGGGAGCTGTTTTTT.

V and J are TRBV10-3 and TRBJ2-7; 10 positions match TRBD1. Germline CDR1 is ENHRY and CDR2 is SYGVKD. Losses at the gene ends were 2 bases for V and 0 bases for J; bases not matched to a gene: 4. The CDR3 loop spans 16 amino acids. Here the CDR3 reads CAISEPGQGSSYEQYF. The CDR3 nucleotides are TGTGCCATCAGTGAGCCGGGACAGGGGAGCTCCTACGAGCAGTACTTC.

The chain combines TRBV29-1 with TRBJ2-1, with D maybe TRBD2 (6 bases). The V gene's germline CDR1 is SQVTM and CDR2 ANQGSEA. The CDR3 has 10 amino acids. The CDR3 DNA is TGCACCCGCCCGGGGGATGAGCAGTTCTTC. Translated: CTRPGDEQFF.

CDR3 sequence: CASSIIRSGGNQPQHF. Written as DNA, the CDR3 is TGTGCCAGTAGTATAATTCGGTCGGGGGGCAATCAGCCCCAGCATTTT. V and J are TRBV19 and TRBJ1-5; possible D gene TRBD1, 5 bases. The length of the CDR3 is 16 residues. Germline V CDR1 and CDR2: LNHDA, SQIVND (reference sequence). V was clipped by 2 bases and J by 2 bases, with 13 bases between them.

The CDR3 bases are TGTGCCTGCGACAGGGGGCGATGGTCCGAGCAGTACTTC. Residues: CACDRGRWSEQYF. This sequence joins TRBV30 and TRBJ2-7; TRBD1 agrees at 10 bases. The CDR3 is 13 residues long. Germline loops: CDR1 GTSNPN, CDR2 SVGIG (reference sequence). J was trimmed by 6 bases and V by 6 bases; bases with no gene match: 8.

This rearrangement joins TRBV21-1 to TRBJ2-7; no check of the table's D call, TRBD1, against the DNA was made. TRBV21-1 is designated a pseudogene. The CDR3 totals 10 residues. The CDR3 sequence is CAPVSQEQYF. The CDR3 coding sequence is TGTGCCCCCGTATCGCAGGAGCAGTACTTC.

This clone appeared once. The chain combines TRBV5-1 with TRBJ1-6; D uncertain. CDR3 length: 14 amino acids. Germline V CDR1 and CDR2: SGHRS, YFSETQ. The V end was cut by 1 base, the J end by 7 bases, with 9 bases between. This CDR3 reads CASSLILENSPLHF. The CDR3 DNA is TGCGCCAGCAGCTTGATCCTAGAGAATTCACCCCTCCACTTT.

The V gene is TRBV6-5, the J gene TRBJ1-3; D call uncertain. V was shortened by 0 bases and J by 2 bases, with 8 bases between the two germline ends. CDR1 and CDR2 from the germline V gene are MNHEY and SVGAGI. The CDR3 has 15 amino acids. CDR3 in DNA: TGTGCCAGCAGTTACTCGAGCGGAACTGGAAACACCATATATTTT. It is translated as CASSYSSGTGNTIYF.

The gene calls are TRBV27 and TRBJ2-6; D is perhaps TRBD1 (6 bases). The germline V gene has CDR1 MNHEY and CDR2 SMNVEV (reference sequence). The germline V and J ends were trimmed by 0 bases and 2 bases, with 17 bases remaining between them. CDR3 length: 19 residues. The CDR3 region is CASSLSGQPYSPGANVLTF. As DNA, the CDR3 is TGTGCCAGCAGTTTATCCGGACAGCCTTATTCCCCTGGGGCCAACGTCCTGACTTTC.

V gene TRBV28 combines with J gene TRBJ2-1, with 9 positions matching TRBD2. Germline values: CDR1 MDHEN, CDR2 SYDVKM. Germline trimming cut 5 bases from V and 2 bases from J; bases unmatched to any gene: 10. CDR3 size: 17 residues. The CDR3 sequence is CASSLLLLAGTYNEQFF. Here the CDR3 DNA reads TGTGCCAGCAGTCTCCTCCTACTAGCGGGCACCTACAATGAGCAGTTCTTC. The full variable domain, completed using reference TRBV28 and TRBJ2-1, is DVKVTQSSRYLVKRTGEKVFLECVQDMDHENMFWYRQDPGLGLRLIYFSYDVKMKEKGDIPEGYSVSREKKERFSLILESASTNQTSMYLCASSLLLLAGTYNEQFFGPGTRLTVL.

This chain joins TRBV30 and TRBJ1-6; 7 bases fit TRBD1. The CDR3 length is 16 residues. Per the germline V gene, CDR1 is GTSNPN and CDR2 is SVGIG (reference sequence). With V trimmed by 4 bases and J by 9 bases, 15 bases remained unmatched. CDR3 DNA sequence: TGTGCCTGGACTAGACAGGGCTCAAGTTTAGGTTCACCCCTCCACTTT. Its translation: CAWTRQGSSLGSPLHF.

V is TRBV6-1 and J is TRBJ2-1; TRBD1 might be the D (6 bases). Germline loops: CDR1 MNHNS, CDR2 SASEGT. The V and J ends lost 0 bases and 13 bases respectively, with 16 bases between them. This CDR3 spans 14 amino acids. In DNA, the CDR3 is TGTGCCAGCAGTGAAGCGCCTGAGGGGGTGGGTCAGTTCTTC. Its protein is CASSEAPEGVGQFF.

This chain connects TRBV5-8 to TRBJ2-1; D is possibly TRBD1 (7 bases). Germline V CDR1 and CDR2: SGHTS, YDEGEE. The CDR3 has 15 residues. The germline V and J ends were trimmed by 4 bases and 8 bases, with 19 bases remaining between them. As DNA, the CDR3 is TGTGCCAGCAGCCCCTGGGGGGACAGAAGTGATGAGCAGTTCTTC. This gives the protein CASSPWGDRSDEQFF.

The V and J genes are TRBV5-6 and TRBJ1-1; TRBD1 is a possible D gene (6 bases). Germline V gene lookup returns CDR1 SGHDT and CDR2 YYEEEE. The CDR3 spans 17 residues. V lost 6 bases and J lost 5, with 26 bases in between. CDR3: CASTNHRTASWRTEAFF. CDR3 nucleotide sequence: TGTGCCAGCACCAATCATAGGACAGCCTCTTGGAGGACTGAAGCTTTCTTT.

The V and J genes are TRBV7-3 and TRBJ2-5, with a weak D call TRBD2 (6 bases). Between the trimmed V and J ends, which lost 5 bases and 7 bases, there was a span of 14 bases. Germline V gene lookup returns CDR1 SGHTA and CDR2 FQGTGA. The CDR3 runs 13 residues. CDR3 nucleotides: TGTGCCAGCAGCCTCGACCTGGGGGGGACCCAGTACTTC. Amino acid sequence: CASSLDLGGTQYF. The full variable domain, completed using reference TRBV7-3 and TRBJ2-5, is GAGVSQTPSNKVTEKGKYVELRCDPISGHTALYWYRQSLGQGPEFLIYFQGTGAADDSGLPNDRFFAVRPEGSVSTLKIQRTERGDSAVYLCASSLDLGGTQYFGPGTRLLVL.

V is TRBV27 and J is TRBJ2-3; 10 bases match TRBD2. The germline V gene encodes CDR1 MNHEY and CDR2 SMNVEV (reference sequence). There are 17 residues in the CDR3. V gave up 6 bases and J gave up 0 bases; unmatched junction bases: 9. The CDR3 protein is CASSLVLAGGSTDTQYF. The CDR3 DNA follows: TGTGCCAGCAGCCTCGTTTTAGCGGGAGGCAGCACAGATACGCAGTATTTT.

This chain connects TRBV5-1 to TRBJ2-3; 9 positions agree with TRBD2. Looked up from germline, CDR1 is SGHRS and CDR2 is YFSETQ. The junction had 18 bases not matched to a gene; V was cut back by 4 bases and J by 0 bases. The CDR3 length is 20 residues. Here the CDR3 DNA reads TGCGCCAGCAGCAAGACTGGGAATAGCGGGGGCTTCTCTAGCACAGATACGCAGTATTTT. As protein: CASSKTGNSGGFSSTDTQYF.

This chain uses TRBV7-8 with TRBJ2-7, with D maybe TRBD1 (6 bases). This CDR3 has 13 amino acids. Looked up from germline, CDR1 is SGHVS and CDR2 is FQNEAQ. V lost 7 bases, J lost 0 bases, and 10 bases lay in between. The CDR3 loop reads CASNTGPSYEQYF. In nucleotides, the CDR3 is TGTGCCAGCAACACAGGGCCCTCCTACGAGCAGTACTTC. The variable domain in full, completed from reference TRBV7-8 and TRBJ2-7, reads GAGVSQSPRYKVAKRGQDVALRCDPISGHVSLFWYQQALGQGPEFLTYFQNEAQLDKSGLPSDRFFAERPEGSVSTLKIQRTQQEDSAVYLCASNTGPSYEQYFGPGTRLTVT.

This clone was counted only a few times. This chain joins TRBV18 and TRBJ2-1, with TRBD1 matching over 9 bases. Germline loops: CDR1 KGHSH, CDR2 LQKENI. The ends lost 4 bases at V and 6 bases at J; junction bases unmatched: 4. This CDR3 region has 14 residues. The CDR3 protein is CASSRQGVINEQFF. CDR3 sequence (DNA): TGTGCCAGCTCACGACAGGGGGTTATCAATGAGCAGTTCTTC.

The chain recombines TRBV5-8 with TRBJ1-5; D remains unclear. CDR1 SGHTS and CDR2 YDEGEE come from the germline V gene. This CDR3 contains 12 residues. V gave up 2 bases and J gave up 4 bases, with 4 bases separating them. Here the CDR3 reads CASSFRNQPQHF. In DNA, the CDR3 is TGTGCCAGCAGCTTCCGGAATCAGCCCCAGCATTTT.